This entry describes one TCR beta chain. This record comes from a study of blood T cell repertoires in COVID-19. As for the study in general: The origin of the acute and convalescent COVID-19 samples was the United States, Italy and Spain.

As handled by the study authors: Amplification from reference gene primers served as the basis for estimated nucleated cell counts. Libraries were prepared by immunoSEQ multiplex PCR; TCRdb keeps only in-frame clonotypes and omits some of them. The D gene and trimming were derived from the DNA, and the V and J assignments and clone size from that table. The sample shows approximately 210,000 clones, more than 85% of them seen only once. The CDR3 is 13 residues long. Germline V gene lookup returns CDR1 LNHDA and CDR2 SQIVND (reference sequence). V was pared by 8 bases and J by 7 bases, with 15 bases between.

This receptor was taken from a man aged 35 to 55 with active or convalescent COVID-19. The V gene is TRBV19, the J gene TRBJ1-5; weak D call: TRBD1 (6 bases). The source material was peripheral blood. In DNA, the CDR3 is TGTGCCAGTGCGGACAGAAGGGACCAGCCCCAGCATTTT. Translating gives CASADRRDQPQHF.